Shown below are 28 T cell receptor beta chains from a single sample sequenced in a study of beta chain features in type 1 diabetes. The isolated RNA, all of it, was reverse transcribed, so expressed TCRB transcripts were what got sequenced. The repertoire was sequenced with immunoSEQ multiplex PCR; TCRdb's copy has only in-frame clones and lacks some. The sample contains more than 300,000 clones, around 12% of which appear only once. Their recognized antigens are unknown. General observations from the study: For Type 1 diabetes patients, all four CD4+ subsets carried TCRB CDR3s that were moderately but significantly shorter.

The sequencing sample was made of naive CD4+ T cells from blood. These TCRs come from a young woman with type 1 diabetes.

This clone appeared a few times. This CDR3 is also generated by other DNA sequences in the sample. The chain couples TRBV9 to TRBJ2-1; D perhaps matches TRBD1 (5 bases). CDR1 is SGDLS and CDR2 is YYNGEE in the germline V gene. V was shortened by 0 bases and J by 8 bases, with 9 bases between the two germline ends. The CDR3 consists of 13 residues. The CDR3 DNA is TGTGCCAGCAGCGTAGTAGGGGCGGATGAGCAGTTCTTC. Protein product: CASSVVGADEQFF.

This clone was seen a few times. The V and J genes are TRBV19 and TRBJ2-2; weak D call: TRBD1 (5 bases). The V end lost 6 bases, the J end lost 6 bases, and 14 bases lay between the germline ends. The CDR3 totals 14 residues. Germline V lookup: CDR1 LNHDA, CDR2 SQIVND (reference sequence). The CDR3 bases are TGTGCCAGTAGACTTTCGACAGCCTCCGGGGAGCTGTTTTTT. As protein: CASRLSTASGELFF.

This clone was seen only a few times. The genes are TRBV11-2 and TRBJ1-1, with D perhaps TRBD1 (5 bases). This CDR3 spans 15 amino acids. The V end lost 6 bases, the J end lost 1 base, and 15 bases lay between the germline ends. Germline CDR1 and CDR2: SGHAT and FQNNGV. The DNA of the CDR3 is TGTGCCAGCAGAGGGACTGGACATCCGAACACTGAAGCTTTCTTT. It yields the protein CASRGTGHPNTEAFF.

This clone was seen a handful of times. The chain has TRBV29-1 and TRBJ2-1; TRBD2 is a possible D gene (6 bases). This CDR3 spans 11 amino acids. Trimming took 7 bases from V and 4 from J, leaving 8 bases between them. Germline V gene data show CDR1 as SQVTM and CDR2 as ANQGSEA. DNA for the CDR3: TGCAGCGGGGACTCGTACAATGAGCAGTTCTTC. The encoded protein is CSGDSYNEQFF.

This clone was found a few times. The CDR3 sequence is CASSLVSGTTTDTQYF. DNA of the CDR3: TGTGCCAGCAGCTTAGTTTCTGGGACTACCACAGATACGCAGTATTTT. The chain recombines TRBV7-8 with TRBJ2-3, with 7 bases aligning to TRBD2. V lost 1 base to trimming and J lost 2 bases; unmatched junction nucleotides: 6. CDR1 SGHVS and CDR2 FQNEAQ come from the germline V gene. The length of the CDR3 is 16 residues. Combining the CDR3 with reference TRBV7-8 and TRBJ2-3 gives the whole variable domain GAGVSQSPRYKVAKRGQDVALRCDPISGHVSLFWYQQALGQGPEFLTYFQNEAQLDKSGLPSDRFFAERPEGSVSTLKIQRTQQEDSAVYLCASSLVSGTTTDTQYFGPGTRLTVL.

This clone was counted only a few times. The genes are TRBV5-4 and TRBJ2-3, with 10 bases matching TRBD2. The CDR3 loop spans 15 amino acids. Germline V gene lookup returns CDR1 SGHNT and CDR2 YYREEE (reference sequence). V gave up 5 bases and J gave up 6 bases; unmatched junction bases: 9. The CDR3 sequence is CASSPSGRAWDTQYF. DNA for the CDR3: TGTGCCAGCAGTCCAAGCGGGAGGGCATGGGATACGCAGTATTTT.

This clone was picked up a small number of times. The chain recombines TRBV9 with TRBJ2-7; 11 bases align to TRBD1. The V gene end was trimmed by 4 bases and the J gene end by 6 bases; junction bases not matched to a gene: 12. Germline V gene lookup returns CDR1 SGDLS and CDR2 YYNGEE. CDR3 size: 16 residues. The CDR3 region is CASSSIGGQGAGEQYF. CDR3 nucleotide sequence: TGTGCCAGCAGCTCGATAGGCGGACAGGGGGCCGGCGAGCAGTACTTC.

In this sample, this clone turned up a few times. The CDR3 DNA is TGCGCCAGCAGCGACAAGGGACAGGGTATCTCCGGGGAGCTGTTTTTT. Translating it yields CASSDKGQGISGELFF. The V and J genes are TRBV4-3 and TRBJ2-2, with 9 bases fitting TRBD1. CDR1 is LGHNA and CDR2 is YSLEER in the germline V gene. The CDR3 runs 16 residues. The junction had 10 bases not matched to a gene; V was cut back by 5 bases and J by 6 bases.

The gene calls are TRBV25-1 and TRBJ2-7, with D maybe TRBD2 (5 bases). The V end lost 6 bases, the J end lost 5 bases, and 17 bases lay between the germline ends. Germline V CDR1 and CDR2: MGHDK, SYGVNS. The CDR3 runs 14 residues. The CDR3 region has the DNA TGTGCCAGCAGCGGCTCCGCGAGCGGCCACGAGCAGTACTTC. It specifies CASSGSASGHEQYF.

The chain carries TRBV7-2 and TRBJ1-2, with 8 positions matching TRBD1. Looked up from germline, CDR1 is SGHTA and CDR2 is FQGNSA. The CDR3 has 16 amino acids. V shed 5 bases, J shed 4 bases, and the junction held 12 bases outside the gene matches. Here the CDR3 DNA reads TGTGCCAGCAGCACCCGCAGGGGGCGCGTTGGCTATGGCTACACCTTC. Residues: CASSTRRGRVGYGYTF.

The rearrangement links TRBV19 to TRBJ2-5; a weak D match, TRBD1 (6 bases). The V and J ends lost 5 bases and 1 base respectively, with 11 bases between them. This CDR3 contains 14 residues. The germline V gene has CDR1 LNHDA and CDR2 SQIVND (reference sequence). CDR3 region: CASSLQGRQETQYF. The DNA of the CDR3 is TGTGCCAGTAGTCTACAGGGCCGCCAAGAGACCCAGTACTTC.

About this clone itself: At one of its ends the junction is not consistent with the germline gene, which may arise from a read error. The chain recombines TRBV9 with TRBJ1-1; D is unclear. CDR1 SGDLS and CDR2 YYNGEE come from the germline V gene. CDR3 size: 13 residues. The CDR3 loop reads CASGVPPDTEAFF. CDR3 DNA: TGTGCCAGCGGCGTACCTCCCGACACTGAAGCTTTCTTT.

This chain connects TRBV4-3 to TRBJ1-1; TRBD1 aligns across 9 bases. The CDR3 is made up of 15 amino acids. The V and J ends lost 1 base and 5 bases, in that order; junction bases with no gene match: 5. Germline assignment: CDR1 LGHNA and CDR2 YSLEER. The CDR3 region has the DNA TGCGCCAGCAGCCAAGGGACAGGGGTGGATACTGAAGCTTTCTTT. Encoded protein: CASSQGTGVDTEAFF.

This clone has just a few counts. The sample holds other DNA sequences that translate to the same CDR3. The chain carries TRBV5-1 and TRBJ2-5; D is uncertain. CDR3 length: 11 residues. CDR1 is SGHRS, CDR2 YFSETQ, per germline. V lost 2 bases to trimming and J lost 5 bases, with 4 bases between them. This CDR3 is CASSFRETQYF. CDR3 coding DNA: TGCGCCAGCAGCTTCCGGGAGACCCAGTACTTC.

On this clone: Within the sample, other DNA sequences also encode this same CDR3. For the CDR3, the DNA is TGCGCCAGCAGCTTGTCGGGGAGCTCCTACGAGCAGTACTTC. Translated: CASSLSGSSYEQYF. V is TRBV5-1 and J is TRBJ2-7; D may be TRBD2 (5 bases). Per the germline V gene, CDR1 is SGHRS and CDR2 is YFSETQ. The ends were cut back, 1 base at V and 0 bases at J, with 8 bases in the middle. The CDR3 totals 14 residues.

The chain combines TRBV11-2 with TRBJ1-2, with 8 bases identical to TRBD1. V was clipped by 5 bases and J by 7 bases; unmatched bases: 15. The V gene's germline CDR1 is SGHAT and CDR2 FQNNGV. The CDR3 is made up of 16 amino acids. The CDR3 region is CASSTLRSGQGGGYTF. The CDR3 DNA reads as TGTGCCAGCAGCACCCTTAGGAGCGGACAGGGAGGTGGCTACACCTTC. The whole variable domain, filled in from reference TRBV11-2 and TRBJ1-2, reads EAGVAQSPRYKIIEKRQSVAFWCNPISGHATLYWYQQILGQGPKLLIQFQNNGVVDDSQLPKDRFSAERLKGVDSTLKIQPAKLEDSAVYLCASSTLRSGQGGGYTFGSGTRLTVV.

There are a few counts of this clone. The V gene is TRBV7-2, the J gene TRBJ1-1, with D hard to call. V dropped 1 base and J dropped 6 bases, with 9 bases sitting between them. Germline V gene data show CDR1 as SGHTA and CDR2 as FQGNSA. CDR3 length: 13 amino acids. CDR3 bases: TGTGCCAGCAGCTTAGACCCCCCGGCTGAAGCTTTCTTT. It specifies CASSLDPPAEAFF. The whole variable domain, remainder taken from reference TRBV7-2 and TRBJ1-1, is GAGVSQSPSNKVTEKGKDVELRCDPISGHTALYWYRQSLGQGLEFLIYFQGNSAPDKSGLPSDRFSAERTGGSVSTLTIQRTQQEDSAVYLCASSLDPPAEAFFGQGTRLTVV.

CDR3 sequence (DNA): TGTGCCAGCAGTTACTCGATACGCCTAGGAGGGGAGGGGCAGTTCTTC. Its translation is CASSYSIRLGGEGQFF. The genes are TRBV6-5 and TRBJ2-1; 7 nucleotides align to TRBD2. The CDR3 covers 16 residues. V trimming: 0 bases; J trimming: 12 bases; junction bases outside the gene matches: 14. The germline CDR1 and CDR2 sequences are MNHEY and SVGAGI.

V gene TRBV2 combines with J gene TRBJ2-7, with unresolved D. CDR3 length: 13 residues. Germline CDR1 and CDR2: SNHLY and FYNNEI. The V end lost 4 bases, the J end lost 6 bases, and 13 bases lay between the germline ends. CDR3 region: CASSARQKSEQYF. Here the CDR3 DNA reads TGTGCCAGCAGTGCTAGGCAAAAGTCCGAGCAGTACTTC. The full variable domain, its missing parts supplied by reference TRBV2 and TRBJ2-7, is EPEVTQTPSHQVTQMGQEVILRCVPISNHLYFYWYRQILGQKVEFLVSFYNNEISEKSEIFDDQFSVERPDGSNFTLKIRSTKLEDSAMYFCASSARQKSEQYFGPGTRLTVT.

The sample holds a few counts of this clone. The J gene is TRBJ2-5, the V gene TRBV7-9; 7 bases align to TRBD1. In germline, CDR1 is SEHNR, CDR2 FQNEAQ (reference sequence). J was trimmed by 1 base and V by 1 base; bases with no gene match: 3. This CDR3 comprises 15 residues. The CDR3 protein is CASSLGTGSQETQYF. The CDR3 region has the DNA TGTGCCAGCAGCTTAGGGACAGGTAGCCAAGAGACCCAGTACTTC.

This clone was counted between two and nine times. V usage is TRBV5-1 and J usage is TRBJ1-2; D perhaps matches TRBD1 (5 bases). Germline V gene data show CDR1 as SGHRS and CDR2 as YFSETQ. V lost 4 bases to trimming and J lost 4 bases, with 14 bases between them. The CDR3 is 14 residues long. The CDR3 DNA is TGCGCCAGCAGCCCCGGGGGAGCTGGCTATGGCTACACCTTC. Translated: CASSPGGAGYGYTF.

The rearrangement links TRBV7-8 to TRBJ2-2, with TRBD1 as a possible D gene (5 bases). Per germline, CDR1 SGHVS and CDR2 FQNEAQ. Trimming shortened V by 5 bases and J by 3 bases, and 22 bases separated the two germline ends. The CDR3 sequence is 18 residues long. The CDR3 sequence is CASSEGVNAKADTGELFF. In DNA, the CDR3 is TGTGCCAGCAGCGAAGGGGTCAACGCCAAGGCGGACACCGGGGAGCTGTTTTTT.

This clone was seen more than once but under ten times. J is TRBJ2-3 and V is TRBV5-4, with 9 bases fitting TRBD1. The V gene end was trimmed by 3 bases and the J gene end by 4 bases; junction bases not matched to a gene: 3. Germline CDR1 SGHNT, CDR2 YYREEE (reference sequence). This CDR3 region has 14 residues. CDR3 loop: CASSSDRGSDTQYF. The CDR3 DNA reads as TGTGCCAGCAGCTCAGACAGGGGGTCAGATACGCAGTATTTT.

The chain couples TRBV6-6 to TRBJ1-2, with 8 bases matching TRBD1. The germline gives CDR1 MNHNY, CDR2 SVGAGI (reference sequence). Germline trimming cut 7 bases from V and 6 bases from J; bases unmatched to any gene: 4. The CDR3 has 12 amino acids. This CDR3 is CASKKGQDGYTF. The DNA of the CDR3 is TGTGCCAGCAAAAAGGGACAGGATGGCTACACCTTC.

The table lists this clone with a few counts. The chain joins TRBV2 to TRBJ2-2; possibly TRBD2 for D (7 bases). The CDR3 covers 15 residues. V was shortened by 8 bases and J by 5 bases, with 18 bases between the two germline ends. From germline, CDR1 is SNHLY and CDR2 FYNNEI. CDR3 sequence: CASSLEKGGTGELFF. CDR3 DNA: TGTGCCAGCTCACTCGAAAAGGGGGGGACCGGGGAGCTGTTTTTT.

This clone was observed a few times. The chain combines TRBV6-6 with TRBJ2-7; 11 positions agree with TRBD2. CDR3 length: 15 amino acids. Germline CDR1 and CDR2: MNHNY and SVGAGI (reference sequence). V dropped 2 bases and J dropped 2; count of bases not matched to a gene: 2. The CDR3 protein is CASSYLAGGTYEQYF. The CDR3 coding sequence is TGTGCCAGCAGTTACCTAGCGGGGGGCACCTACGAGCAGTACTTC.

V is TRBV19 and J is TRBJ2-7; TRBD1 might be the D (6 bases). This CDR3 spans 15 amino acids. Germline V CDR1 and CDR2: LNHDA, SQIVND (reference sequence). V was clipped by 5 bases and J by 2 bases, with 16 bases between them. DNA for the CDR3: TGTGCCAGTAGTCTCGTAGTCGGGACACCCTACGAGCAGTACTTC. Translated, it gives CASSLVVGTPYEQYF. Using reference TRBV19 and TRBJ2-7 for the parts outside the CDR3, the full variable domain is DGGITQSPKYLFRKEGQNVTLSCEQNLNHDAMYWYRQDPGQGLRLIYYSQIVNDFQKGDIAEGYSVSREKKESFPLTVTSAQKNPTAFYLCASSLVVGTPYEQYFGPGTRLTVT.

This chain connects TRBV25-1 to TRBJ2-1; a weak D match, TRBD2 (7 bases). From germline, CDR1 is MGHDK and CDR2 SYGVNS. The CDR3 totals 17 residues. V shed 1 base and J shed 5 bases, with 18 bases lying between them. CDR3 in amino acids: CASSELQDGGPDNEQFF. In DNA form, the CDR3 reads TGTGCCAGCAGTGAATTGCAGGACGGGGGGCCAGACAATGAGCAGTTCTTC.